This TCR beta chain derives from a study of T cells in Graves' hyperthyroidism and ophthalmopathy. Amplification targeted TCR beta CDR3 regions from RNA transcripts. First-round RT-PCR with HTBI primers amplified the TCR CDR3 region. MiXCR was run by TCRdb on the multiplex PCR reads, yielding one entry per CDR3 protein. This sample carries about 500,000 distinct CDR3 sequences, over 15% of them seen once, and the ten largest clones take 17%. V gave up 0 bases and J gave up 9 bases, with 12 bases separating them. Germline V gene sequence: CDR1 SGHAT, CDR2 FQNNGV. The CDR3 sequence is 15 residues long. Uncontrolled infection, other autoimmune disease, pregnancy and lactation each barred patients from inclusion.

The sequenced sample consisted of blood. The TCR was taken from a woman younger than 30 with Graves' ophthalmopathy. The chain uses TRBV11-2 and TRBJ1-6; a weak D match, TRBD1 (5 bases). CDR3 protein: CASSLEGLGVSPLHF. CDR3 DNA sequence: TGTGCCAGCAGCTTAGAGGGGCTCGGGGTTTCACCCCTCCACTTT.